The 8 T cell receptor beta chains in this list originate from one sample, sequenced in a study of cytomegalovirus exposure and HLA in healthy donors. Primers for the PCR totalled 60 Vbeta and 13 Jbeta. The table came from immunoSEQ multiplex PCR; TCRdb's copy has only in-frame clones and leaves some out. The sample gives some 120,000 clones, about four fifths of which show up once; about 12% is in the top ten. Sequenced: PBMCs. Receptors originate from a woman between 55 and 75 years old in good health and CMV-seropositive.

The rearrangement joins TRBV15 to TRBJ1-4; D possibly corresponds to TRBD1 (5 bases). The CDR3 extends over 15 amino acids. The ends were cut back, 5 bases at V and 5 bases at J, with 15 bases in the middle. Looked up from germline, CDR1 is LNHNV and CDR2 is YYDKDF (reference sequence). The CDR3 DNA reads TGTGCCACCAGCCCGCGGGGGACGGCGAATGAAAAACTGTTTTTT. Its translation: CATSPRGTANEKLFF.

The V and J genes are TRBV5-5 and TRBJ2-1; 8 bases match TRBD1. CDR3 size: 15 residues. With V trimmed by 4 bases and J by 2 bases, 5 bases remained unmatched. Germline V gene sequence: CDR1 SGHKS, CDR2 YYEKEE (reference sequence). CDR3 bases: TGTGCCAGCAGCCTACCGGGACAGGCCTACAATGAGCAGTTCTTC. This gives the protein CASSLPGQAYNEQFF.

The chain recombines TRBV4-2 with TRBJ2-7, with a weak D call TRBD1 (5 bases). V was cut by 3 bases and J by 3 bases, with 18 bases left in between. CDR3 length: 16 amino acids. Germline V gives CDR1 LGHNA, CDR2 YNFKEQ. CDR3 in DNA: TGTGCCAGCAGCCATTCCCTGGACAAGGTCATCTACGAGCAGTACTTC. Translation gives CASSHSLDKVIYEQYF.

The chain employs TRBV7-2 and TRBJ1-3; perhaps TRBD1 as D (5 bases). The ends were cut back, 1 base at V and 9 bases at J, with 13 bases in the middle. This CDR3 comprises 14 residues. CDR1 SGHTA and CDR2 FQGNSA come from the germline V gene. For the CDR3, the DNA is TGTGCCAGCAGCTTAGTAGGCGGGGGGGGCACCATATATTTT. It encodes CASSLVGGGGTIYF. Based on the CDR3 plus reference TRBV7-2 and TRBJ1-3, the full variable domain is GAGVSQSPSNKVTEKGKDVELRCDPISGHTALYWYRQSLGQGLEFLIYFQGNSAPDKSGLPSDRFSAERTGGSVSTLTIQRTQQEDSAVYLCASSLVGGGGTIYFGEGSWLTVV.

The CDR3, as DNA: TGTGCCAGTAGTATAGGAGGGAGCTCGGTTGAGCAGTTCTTC. Its protein is CASSIGGSSVEQFF. This chain uses TRBV19 with TRBJ2-1; D possibly corresponds to TRBD2 (5 bases). V lost 1 base and J 9 bases, leaving 13 bases between the germline ends. The CDR3 runs 14 residues. Germline assignment: CDR1 LNHDA and CDR2 SQIVND (reference sequence).

The chain links TRBV6-6 to TRBJ2-7; 8 nucleotides agree with TRBD1. Germline V gives CDR1 MNHNY, CDR2 SVGAGI (reference sequence). This CDR3 comprises 12 residues. The V gene end was trimmed by 6 bases and the J gene end by 6 bases; junction bases not matched to a gene: 4. The chain's CDR3 is CASSRQGFEQYF. The CDR3 coding sequence is TGTGCCAGCAGCAGACAGGGGTTCGAGCAGTACTTC.

This chain uses TRBV18 with TRBJ1-4; D not resolved. V was pared by 1 base and J by 8 bases, with 23 bases between. CDR3 length: 18 amino acids. CDR1 is KGHSH, CDR2 LQKENI, per germline. The CDR3 region has the DNA TGTGCCAGCTCACCACGGGTCAGGCAAAGGAATGGAGGGGAAAAACTGTTTTTT. Translated, it gives CASSPRVRQRNGGEKLFF.

The J gene is TRBJ2-2, the V gene TRBV9; tentatively, D is TRBD1 (6 bases). The V end was cut by 4 bases, the J end by 3 bases, with 16 bases between. The V gene's germline CDR1 is SGDLS and CDR2 YYNGEE. This CDR3 region has 16 residues. Here the CDR3 reads CASSPFSGTYTGELFF. For the CDR3, the DNA is TGTGCCAGCAGCCCCTTTTCCGGGACATACACCGGGGAGCTGTTTTTT.